This T cell receptor (beta chain) appears in the sequencing data of a study of technical replicates of blood from several donors (dated by TCRdb to about 2017). A remark on this clone: This receptor's antigen is unknown. Base-call qualities are not available, and no considerably larger clone is one nucleotide away.

Library preparation used the immunoSEQ multiplex PCR assay. Imported from immuneACCESS, the table was reduced by TCRdb to in-frame sequences with V and J called. These copies leave out some clones; in studies compared against another copy, an unresolved V gene accounts for under half, and the cause of the remainder is not known. This sample holds approximately 93,000 clones; 94% were observed only once. The ten largest clones take up over 0.2% of the sample. The TCR sequence derives from a human donor in good health. The sample consisted of T cells isolated from PBMCs.

The CDR3 reads CASSQEEWVGGYNEQFF. In nucleotides, the sequence is TGTGCCAGCAGCCAAGAAGAGTGGGTAGGGGGTTACAATGAGCAGTTCTTC. The V and J segments used are TRBV14 and TRBJ2-1; a tentative D match to TRBD1 spans 6 bases. The CDR3 contains 17 residues, cysteine and phenylalanine counted. The only DNA kept is the CDR3, 51 bases in frame from the first base. The germline V gene specifies SGHDN as CDR1 and FVKESK as CDR2. The trim is 0 bases for V and 4 bases for J, with a gap of 16 bases between the germline ends.